These 17 T cell receptor beta chains originate from one sample sequenced in a study of cytomegalovirus exposure and HLA in healthy donors. Libraries were prepared by immunoSEQ multiplex PCR; TCRdb keeps only in-frame clonotypes and omits some of them. Here the sample spans about 78,000 clones, roughly 95% being singletons. The source material was PBMCs. The receptors were gathered from a man aged 18 to 29 in good health and CMV-seropositive.

The CDR3 sequence is CASSSGSATDTQYF. CDR3 DNA sequence: TGTGCCAGCAGCTCGGGGAGCGCCACAGATACGCAGTATTTT. The chain is built from TRBV7-2 and TRBJ2-3; D may be TRBD2 (5 bases). Trimming took 4 bases from V and 2 from J, leaving 10 bases between them. This CDR3 spans 14 amino acids. Germline loops: CDR1 SGHTA, CDR2 FQGNSA.

The chain recombines TRBV5-1 with TRBJ1-3, with 8 bases lining up with TRBD1. Germline V lookup: CDR1 SGHRS, CDR2 YFSETQ. V lost 3 bases to trimming and J lost 0 bases; unmatched junction nucleotides: 5. The length of the CDR3 is 16 residues. The CDR3 region has the DNA TGCGCCAGCAGCTCCGGACAGGGCATCTCTGGAAACACCATATATTTT. Translation gives CASSSGQGISGNTIYF.

The chain employs TRBV6-1 and TRBJ1-2; D remains ambiguous. Per germline, CDR1 MNHNS and CDR2 SASEGT. V was clipped by 0 bases and J by 4 bases, with 12 bases between them. The CDR3 covers 15 residues. CDR3 DNA: TGTGCCAGCAGTGAAGCAATTGCGGGTTTCTATGGCTACACCTTC. Encoded protein: CASSEAIAGFYGYTF.

V and J are TRBV19 and TRBJ1-1; D is ambiguous. Between the trimmed V and J ends, which lost 3 bases and 6 bases, there was a span of 14 bases. This CDR3 region has 14 residues. CDR1 and CDR2 (germline): LNHDA, SQIVND (reference sequence). The CDR3 DNA follows: TGTGCCAGTAGTATTATCCAAGGAGGGTCTGAAGCTTTCTTT. This gives the protein CASSIIQGGSEAFF.

The gene calls are TRBV28 and TRBJ2-7, with 8 nucleotides matching TRBD2. The CDR3 spans 13 residues. CDR1 and CDR2 from the germline V gene are MDHEN and SYDVKM. Trimming took 7 bases from V and 6 from J; bases not matched to a gene: 8. The CDR3 loop reads CASIGREGPEQYF. CDR3 in DNA: TGTGCCAGCATCGGTCGGGAGGGCCCCGAGCAGTACTTC.

The genes are TRBV18 and TRBJ2-7, with 9 bases fitting TRBD1. The germline gives CDR1 KGHSH, CDR2 LQKENI. The CDR3 is made up of 14 amino acids. V lost 4 bases to trimming and J lost 6 bases; unmatched junction nucleotides: 7. CDR3 sequence (DNA): TGTGCCAGCTCACTAGGACAGGGGAAGGGCGAGCAGTACTTC. Translated, it gives CASSLGQGKGEQYF.

The rearrangement joins TRBV11-2 to TRBJ2-1; 10 positions agree with TRBD1. Germline loops: CDR1 SGHAT, CDR2 FQNNGV. This CDR3 is 13 amino acids long. With 7 bases clipped from V and 6 bases from J, the junction kept 3 bases outside the gene matches. The CDR3 DNA reads TGTGCCAGCACTTGGACAGGGGGCAATGAGCAGTTCTTC. Protein: CASTWTGGNEQFF.

The gene calls are TRBV10-1 and TRBJ1-1; D is perhaps TRBD1 (6 bases). CDR1 is WNHNN and CDR2 is SYGVQD in the germline V gene (reference sequence). The CDR3 length is 12 residues. V dropped 3 bases and J dropped 8 bases, with 10 bases sitting between them. In DNA form, the CDR3 reads TGCGCCAGCAGTGACGGGGGGCCCGAAGCTTTCTTT. This codes for CASSDGGPEAFF.

The CDR3: CASSLRDRGTYEQYF. DNA for the CDR3: TGCGCCAGCAGCCTCCGGGACAGGGGGACCTACGAGCAGTACTTC. This rearrangement joins TRBV5-1 to TRBJ2-7, with 11 bases that match TRBD1. J lost 2 bases, V lost 4 bases, and 5 bases had no gene match. Per the germline V gene, CDR1 is SGHRS and CDR2 is YFSETQ. This CDR3 is 15 amino acids long.

This chain joins TRBV5-1 and TRBJ2-7; 7 bases are shared with TRBD1. V was clipped by 0 bases and J by 3 bases; unmatched bases: 9. There are 16 residues in the CDR3. Looked up from germline, CDR1 is SGHRS and CDR2 is YFSETQ. CDR3 bases: TGCGCCAGCAGCTTGGTCTCCTCGAACAGGGGCTACGAGCAGTACTTC. It encodes CASSLVSSNRGYEQYF.

The CDR3 is CASSLTGEKLFF. CDR3 bases: TGTGCCAGCAGCTTAACAGGGGAAAAACTGTTTTTT. The chain links TRBV13 to TRBJ1-4, with D possibly matching TRBD1 (6 bases). V shed 2 bases and J shed 8 bases, with 6 bases lying between them. Germline CDR1 PRHDT, CDR2 FYEKMQ (reference sequence). This CDR3 comprises 12 residues.

The chain is built from TRBV5-1 and TRBJ2-3, with TRBD1 matching over 7 bases. Unmatched junction bases numbered 13, after V lost 4 bases and J lost 2 bases. The CDR3 has 17 residues. Germline V gene data show CDR1 as SGHRS and CDR2 as YFSETQ. CDR3 in DNA: TGCGCCAGCAGCCCGGGCGGAGTACAGGGGAACACAGATACGCAGTATTTT. Its translation is CASSPGGVQGNTDTQYF.

This rearrangement joins TRBV7-8 to TRBJ1-3; D not resolved. V dropped 2 bases and J dropped 4 bases, with 15 bases sitting between them. The germline V gene encodes CDR1 SGHVS and CDR2 FQNEAQ. The CDR3 has 16 amino acids. CDR3 bases: TGTGCCAGCAGCTTACCGGACCTTCGCGGGGGAAACACCATATATTTT. Translation gives CASSLPDLRGGNTIYF.

The chain carries TRBV29-1 and TRBJ2-2; 11 positions agree with TRBD2. V was clipped by 6 bases and J by 5 bases; unmatched bases: 2. This CDR3 spans 13 amino acids. Germline V gene sequence: CDR1 SQVTM, CDR2 ANQGSEA. CDR3 DNA sequence: TGCAGCGTACGGACTAGCGGGACCGGGGAGCTGTTTTTT. It encodes CSVRTSGTGELFF.

CDR3 bases: TGTGCCAGCAGCTTCACACGAACCTCTGGAAACACCATATATTTT. Translating it yields CASSFTRTSGNTIYF. The chain couples TRBV7-9 to TRBJ1-3; D gene unclear. The CDR3 has 15 residues. V lost 3 bases and J 0 bases, leaving 9 bases between the germline ends. Germline loops: CDR1 SEHNR, CDR2 FQNEAQ (reference sequence).

The chain has TRBV6-1 and TRBJ2-7; TRBD2 matches at 8 bases. The ends lost 6 bases at V and 2 bases at J; junction bases unmatched: 6. Germline loops: CDR1 MNHNS, CDR2 SASEGT. CDR3 size: 14 residues. In nucleotides, the CDR3 is TGTGCCAGCAGCACGACTAGCGATACCTACGAGCAGTACTTC. It yields the protein CASSTTSDTYEQYF.

The chain links TRBV4-1 to TRBJ1-4; D gene uncertain. Trimming stripped 5 bases from V and 11 bases from J, with 21 bases between. Germline V gene lookup returns CDR1 MGHRA and CDR2 YSYEKL. This CDR3 comprises 15 residues. DNA of the CDR3: TGCGCCAGCAGCATTTCACCATCGGGGATCGGCAAACTGTTTTTT. Amino acid sequence: CASSISPSGIGKLFF.